This T cell receptor beta chain originates from a study of human T cells and chemical hapten exposure. Background on the study: The use of 2% DPC on about 2 cm by about 2 cm of upper inner arm skin constituted sensitization. Weekly diphenylcyclopropenone doses were given to patients' scalps across the approximately 24-week study.

Trimming pared 7 bases from V and 4 bases from J, leaving 9 bases between. The germline V gene has CDR1 SQVTM and CDR2 ANQGSEA. The CDR3 contains 11 residues. TCRdb called the RACE reads again in MiXCR, with one record for every CDR3 protein. The sample includes 150,000 to 200,000 distinct CDR3 sequences, roughly 26% seen only once; the top ten take 2% to 2.5%. The time point: patch test 3, about 24 weeks after DPC sensitization. Treatment noted: therapeutic diphenylcyclopropenone sensitization with weekly scalp DPC. The J gene is TRBJ2-3, the V gene TRBV29-1; no clear D. Sequencing was performed on whole blood, taken in connection with sensitization to the hapten diphenylcyclopropenone (DPC). The TCR sequence derives from a woman in her late teens or twenties with alopecia areata. Some clones in this sample may be carry-over from other donors' samples. In DNA, the CDR3 is TGCAGCGCCCATAGAGCAGATACGCAGTATTTT. Amino acids: CSAHRADTQYF.